This T cell receptor beta chain was captured in a study of spatial heterogeneity in lung cancer. Study as a whole: As counted in raw reads, each unique TCR and UMI combination appeared more than ten times on average.

Time point described: sample taken at primary tumor resection. Tumor, nontumor lung or frozen PBMC supplied whole RNA, sequenced without sorting. There are 15 residues in the CDR3. Germline lookup yields CDR1 MNHEY and CDR2 SVGEGT. Losses at the gene ends were 5 bases for V and 2 bases for J; bases not matched to a gene: 7. TCRdb reprocessed the 5' RACE reads with MiXCR, giving one entry per CDR3 protein. The table lists a few thousand distinct CDR3 sequences, less than 20% of them singletons. The TCR originated in a male donor with early-stage non-small cell lung cancer. The sample here was PBMCs, taken at surgery. The chain has TRBV6-2 or TRBV6-3 and TRBJ2-7; 9 positions agree with TRBD2. The CDR3 protein is CASSQRAGGAYEQYF. In DNA form, the CDR3 reads TGTGCCAGCAGTCAGAGAGCGGGGGGCGCCTACGAGCAGTACTTC.